This T cell receptor beta chain stems from a study of shared clonotypes between healthy human individuals. This clone was detected once. Measured with immunoSEQ multiplex PCR; TCRdb has only the in-frame clones, and not every one. The table includes approximately 2,300,000 clones, approximately 90% detected once. CDR3 size: 16 residues. V shed 1 base, J shed 7 bases, and the junction held 8 bases outside the gene matches. CDR1 MDHEN and CDR2 SYDVKM come from the germline V gene. The sample comprised naive CD4+ T cells from PBMCs. Subset defined: CD45RA+ positively selected. This chain connects TRBV28 to TRBJ2-1, with 9 bases identical to TRBD1. This TCR was sampled from a young man in good health. Some clones in this sample may be carry-over from other donors' samples. As DNA, the CDR3 is TGTGCCAGCAGTTTATTAGGACAGGGGAAAAGTAATGAGCAGTTCTTC. Protein sequence: CASSLLGQGKSNEQFF.